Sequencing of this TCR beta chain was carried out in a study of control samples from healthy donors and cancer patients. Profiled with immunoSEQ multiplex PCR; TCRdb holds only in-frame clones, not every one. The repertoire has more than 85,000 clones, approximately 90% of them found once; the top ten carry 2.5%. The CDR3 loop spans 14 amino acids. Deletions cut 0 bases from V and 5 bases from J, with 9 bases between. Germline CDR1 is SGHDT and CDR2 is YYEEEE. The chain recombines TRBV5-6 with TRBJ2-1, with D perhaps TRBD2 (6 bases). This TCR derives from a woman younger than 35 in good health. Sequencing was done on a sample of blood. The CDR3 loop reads CASSLVLANNEQFF. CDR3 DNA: TGTGCCAGCAGCTTGGTACTAGCTAACAATGAGCAGTTCTTC.